The subject of this entry is one TCR beta chain. The data belong to a study of blood T cell repertoires in COVID-19. The length of the CDR3 is 16 residues. V was trimmed by 1 base and J by 4 bases, leaving 13 bases between them. CDR1 LGHNA and CDR2 YSLEER come from the germline V gene. Using immunoSEQ multiplex PCR, the repertoire was profiled, and TCRdb retains in-frame clones only, with some absent. Here the sample spans 250,000 to 350,000 clones, approximately 89% being singletons. The material sequenced was peripheral blood. The TCR comes from a woman aged 55-70 years with acute or convalescent COVID-19. This chain uses TRBV4-3 with TRBJ2-2; D remains unclear. The CDR3 sequence is CASSQGSIELTGELFF. The DNA for the CDR3 is TGCGCCAGCAGCCAAGGCTCTATCGAGCTCACCGGGGAGCTGTTTTTT.